The rows below give T cell receptor beta chains drawn from one sample of a study of cytomegalovirus exposure and HLA in healthy donors. This table comes from immunoSEQ multiplex PCR, and its TCRdb copy is limited to in-frame clones, with some not included. Counted here are about 210,000 clones, about four fifths occurring once; the ten biggest clones make up about 6.1%. Material: PBMCs. The receptors here all came from a man in his forties in good health and CMV-seropositive. The CDR3 runs from the conserved cysteine through the conserved F or W. The D gene is left open where the match is weak. Clone size is not always given. Where it is, it says once, few, many or a class for expanded clones.

J gene: TRBJ1-1
D gene: -
clone size: -
V gene: TRBV18
CDR3 DNA: TGTGCCAGCTCACCAGGGGGCTTCCGCACTGAAGCTTTCTTT
CDR3 protein: CASSPGGFRTEAFF

J gene: TRBJ2-1
D gene: -
clone size: -
V gene: TRBV18
CDR3 DNA: TGTGCCAGCTCACCGGCGGAGGAGCAGTTCTTC
CDR3 protein: CASSPAEEQFF

J gene: TRBJ2-5
D gene: TRBD1
clone size: few
V gene: TRBV29-1
CDR3 DNA: TGCAGCGGCTATTGGGCAGGGGGCGCCCAAGAGACCCAGTACTTC
CDR3 protein: CSGYWAGGAQETQYF

J gene: TRBJ1-5
D gene: TRBD1
clone size: -
V gene: TRBV2
CDR3 DNA: TGTGCCAGCAGTGCAGACAGGGGTTATCAGCCCCAGCATTTT
CDR3 protein: CASSADRGYQPQHF

J gene: TRBJ2-7
D gene: TRBD1
clone size: -
V gene: TRBV7-6
CDR3 DNA: TGTGCCAGCAGCTCCGACAGGGGGCTAGCTTCCTACGAGCAGTACTTC
CDR3 protein: CASSSDRGLASYEQYF

J gene: TRBJ1-1
D gene: -
clone size: -
V gene: TRBV29-1
CDR3 DNA: TGCAGCGTGAGGGCCGGCACTGAAGCTTTCTTT
CDR3 protein: CSVRAGTEAFF

J gene: TRBJ2-2
D gene: TRBD2
clone size: -
V gene: TRBV5-1
CDR3 DNA: TGCGCCAGCAGCAACCGGACTAGCGGGAACACCGGGGAGCTGTTTTTT
CDR3 protein: CASSNRTSGNTGELFF

J gene: TRBJ1-1
D gene: -
clone size: -
V gene: TRBV6-5
CDR3 DNA: TGTGCCAGCAGTTTAAGAGAGAACACTGAAGCTTTCTTT
CDR3 protein: CASSLRENTEAFF

J gene: TRBJ2-1
D gene: -
clone size: -
V gene: TRBV29-1
CDR3 DNA: TGCAGCGTTGTCGGGGCGGGATCTGAGCAGTTCTTC
CDR3 protein: CSVVGAGSEQFF

J gene: TRBJ2-1
D gene: -
clone size: -
V gene: TRBV7-6
CDR3 DNA: TGTGCCAGCAGCTTAGAGATTGGGCTCCGGAACAATGAGCAGTTCTTC
CDR3 protein: CASSLEIGLRNNEQFF

J gene: TRBJ1-3
D gene: -
clone size: -
V gene: TRBV19
CDR3 DNA: TGTGCCAGTACGAGAACAGCTGAAAACACCATATATTTT
CDR3 protein: CASTRTAENTIYF

J gene: TRBJ2-7
D gene: TRBD1
clone size: -
V gene: TRBV5-4
CDR3 DNA: TGTGCCAGCAGCTTCCGGGACAGGCCCTCCTACGAGCAGTACTTC
CDR3 protein: CASSFRDRPSYEQYF

J gene: TRBJ2-7
D gene: TRBD2
clone size: -
V gene: TRBV10-3
CDR3 DNA: TGTGCCATCAAAGGACTAGCGGGTCCCGACGAGCAGTACTTC
CDR3 protein: CAIKGLAGPDEQYF

J gene: TRBJ1-1
D gene: -
clone size: -
V gene: TRBV12-1
CDR3 DNA: TGTGCCAGCAGCTTTGTCGGCAGGGTGGCTGAAGCTTTCTTT
CDR3 protein: CASSFVGRVAEAFF

J gene: TRBJ2-5
D gene: TRBD2
clone size: once
V gene: TRBV5-1
CDR3 DNA: TGCGCCAGTAAGGTTGGGCTAGCGGTACCACGAGAGACCCAGTACTTC
CDR3 protein: CASKVGLAVPRETQYF

J gene: TRBJ2-7
D gene: TRBD2
clone size: -
V gene: TRBV29-1
CDR3 DNA: TGCAGCGTTCGGACTAGCGGGAGTTACGAGCAGTACTTC
CDR3 protein: CSVRTSGSYEQYF

J gene: TRBJ1-5
D gene: -
clone size: -
V gene: TRBV18
CDR3 DNA: TGTGCCAGCTCACCAAGGACAGTCAATCAGCCCCAGCATTTT
CDR3 protein: CASSPRTVNQPQHF

J gene: TRBJ2-1
D gene: TRBD2
clone size: -
V gene: TRBV5-4
CDR3 DNA: TGTGCCAGCACTCTGGGGCCGGGACTACTCGGCAATGAGCAGTTCTTC
CDR3 protein: CASTLGPGLLGNEQFF

J gene: TRBJ1-4
D gene: TRBD1
clone size: -
V gene: TRBV18
CDR3 DNA: TGTGCCAGCTCAACGGACAGGGGCGAAAAACTGTTTTTT
CDR3 protein: CASSTDRGEKLFF

J gene: TRBJ1-1
D gene: -
clone size: once
V gene: TRBV7-3
CDR3 DNA: TGTGCCAGCAGCTTAACGGGGAGTAGTTCCACTGAAGCTTTCTTT
CDR3 protein: CASSLTGSSSTEAFF

J gene: TRBJ1-1
D gene: TRBD1
clone size: -
V gene: TRBV28
CDR3 DNA: TGTGCCAGCAGTTTACGGGGACAGGGAACTGAAGCTTTCTTT
CDR3 protein: CASSLRGQGTEAFF

J gene: TRBJ1-1
D gene: -
clone size: -
V gene: TRBV5-4
CDR3 DNA: TGTGCCAGCAGCACCTCACAACAGAATTTGAACACTGAAGCTTTCTTT
CDR3 protein: CASSTSQQNLNTEAFF